This paragraph covers one T cell receptor (beta chain) sequence. The antigen remains undetermined. TCRdb's copy holds only in-frame clones and misses some; the assay was immunoSEQ multiplex PCR. The sample holds 300,000 to 450,000 clones, 75% to 90% seen once. V was pared by 5 bases and J by 0 bases, with 11 bases of the junction left unmatched. Germline assignment: CDR1 MDHEN and CDR2 SYDVKM. The CDR3 runs 17 residues. These data originate in a study of cytomegalovirus exposure and HLA in healthy donors. About the study: The roughly 130 validation repertoires, a later analysis reported, used the same platform as the roughly 700 repertoires from the first cohort.

General study findings and limits: In vitro testing confirmed a few CMV-associated chains as specific for CMV antigens. Despite most TCR sequences being rare, some public TCRs occurred in many donors. It was reportedly the case that the classifier diagnosed cytomegalovirus status with high specificity and sensitivity.

Sequencing used PBMCs. The V call is TRBV28, the J call TRBJ2-3, with 7 bases aligning to TRBD2. The TCR was taken from a woman aged 18-29 years in good health and CMV-seronegative. CDR3 nucleotides: TGTGCCAGCAGTCCCACTGGGACTACCTCTAGCACAGATACGCAGTATTTT. It is translated as CASSPTGTTSSTDTQYF.